This is a list of T cell receptor beta chains from one sample in a study of regulatory and conventional T cells in RAG deficiency. Only in-frame clones appear in the TCRdb table, and some are missing; sequencing was by immunoSEQ multiplex PCR. The repertoire consists of some 31,000 clones, with 90% to 95% occurring once and the leading ten covering approximately 0.18%. The same specimen was also included in a second study, on regulatory T cells.

The sample comprised CD25- CD4+ T cells sorted from blood. Receptors originate from a human donor in good health. Each CDR3 is given with its conserved first and last residue. The D gene is left open where the match is weak. Clone size is shown for a subset of rows, as once, few, many or a class of expanded clone.

clone_size: NA; d_call: NA; j_call: TRBJ1-1; v_call: TRBV5-1; cdr3_length: 13; cdr3_nt: TGCGCCAGCAGCTTGTGGGGGGACACTGAAGCTTTCTTT; cdr3_aa: CASSLWGDTEAFF
clone_size: NA; d_call: NA; j_call: TRBJ2-5; v_call: TRBV4-1; cdr3_length: 13; cdr3_nt: TGCGCCAGCAGCCACAACAGACAAGAGACCCAGTACTTC; cdr3_aa: CASSHNRQETQYF
clone_size: NA; d_call: TRBD2; j_call: TRBJ2-3; v_call: TRBV7-9; cdr3_length: 16; cdr3_nt: TGTGCCAGCAGCCCAAGGACTAGCGGGGCGACAGATACGCAGTATTTT; cdr3_aa: CASSPRTSGATDTQYF
clone_size: NA; d_call: TRBD1; j_call: TRBJ2-4; v_call: TRBV19; cdr3_length: 16; cdr3_nt: TGTGCCAGTAGTATCGGCAGGGGGTTAGCCAAAAACATTCAGTACTTC; cdr3_aa: CASSIGRGLAKNIQYF
clone_size: NA; d_call: TRBD1; j_call: TRBJ1-6; v_call: TRBV27; cdr3_length: 17; cdr3_nt: TGTGCCAGCAGCTTTCCCCCTTCCAGGGGGCGAAATTCACCCCTCCACTTT; cdr3_aa: CASSFPPSRGRNSPLHF
clone_size: NA; d_call: TRBD1; j_call: TRBJ2-7; v_call: TRBV4-1; cdr3_length: 14; cdr3_nt: TGCGCCAGCAGCCGTCAGGACAGGACCTACGAGCAGTACTTC; cdr3_aa: CASSRQDRTYEQYF
clone_size: NA; d_call: TRBD1; j_call: TRBJ1-5; v_call: TRBV19; cdr3_length: 17; cdr3_nt: TGTGCCAGTGGACAGGGGATCAACAAATATAGCAATCAGCCCCAGCATTTT; cdr3_aa: CASGQGINKYSNQPQHF
clone_size: NA; d_call: NA; j_call: TRBJ2-7; v_call: TRBV5-4; cdr3_length: 15; cdr3_nt: TGTGCCAGCAGCGCCCTAACCGGGACTCCTAACGAGCAGTACTTC; cdr3_aa: CASSALTGTPNEQYF
clone_size: NA; d_call: TRBD1; j_call: TRBJ2-1; v_call: TRBV6-1; cdr3_length: 16; cdr3_nt: TGTGCCAGCAGTGCCGGACAGGGGCACTCCTACAATGAGCAGTTCTTC; cdr3_aa: CASSAGQGHSYNEQFF
clone_size: NA; d_call: NA; j_call: TRBJ1-5; v_call: TRBV19; cdr3_length: 13; cdr3_nt: TGTGCCAGTAGGGGGGGGAACAATCAGCCCCAGCATTTT; cdr3_aa: CASRGGNNQPQHF
clone_size: NA; d_call: NA; j_call: TRBJ2-7; v_call: TRBV25-1; cdr3_length: 11; cdr3_nt: TGTGCCAGCGAGAGAGGGTACGAGCAGTACTTC; cdr3_aa: CASERGYEQYF
clone_size: NA; d_call: NA; j_call: TRBJ1-1; v_call: TRBV2; cdr3_length: 13; cdr3_nt: TGTGCCAGCAGGAACACAAGGAACACTGAAGCTTTCTTT; cdr3_aa: CASRNTRNTEAFF
clone_size: NA; d_call: NA; j_call: TRBJ1-6; v_call: TRBV6-1; cdr3_length: 14; cdr3_nt: TGTGCCAGCAGTGAATTGGGGCAGAATTCACCCCTCCACTTT; cdr3_aa: CASSELGQNSPLHF
clone_size: few; d_call: TRBD2; j_call: TRBJ2-7; v_call: TRBV10-1; cdr3_length: 16; cdr3_nt: TGCGCCAGCAGTGAGTCGTTGACTAGCAGGAGCTACGAGCAGTACTTC; cdr3_aa: CASSESLTSRSYEQYF
clone_size: NA; d_call: NA; j_call: TRBJ2-7; v_call: TRBV2; cdr3_length: 11; cdr3_nt: TGTGCCAGCACAGGGGTCTACGAGCAGTACTTC; cdr3_aa: CASTGVYEQYF
clone_size: NA; d_call: TRBD1; j_call: TRBJ1-2; v_call: TRBV5-1; cdr3_length: 16; cdr3_nt: TGCGCCAGCAGCTTGTGGGATCCCCAGGGGGCTGGTGGCTACACCTTC; cdr3_aa: CASSLWDPQGAGGYTF
clone_size: NA; d_call: TRBD2; j_call: TRBJ2-7; v_call: TRBV4-2; cdr3_length: 18; cdr3_nt: TGTGCCAGCAGCCAAGATTATGGGGGGGGGACTAGCGGCTACGAGCAGTACTTC; cdr3_aa: CASSQDYGGGTSGYEQYF
clone_size: NA; d_call: NA; j_call: TRBJ1-2; v_call: TRBV9; cdr3_length: 15; cdr3_nt: TGTGCCAGCAGCGTAGCTACGACAGGAGCCTATGGCTACACCTTC; cdr3_aa: CASSVATTGAYGYTF
clone_size: NA; d_call: NA; j_call: TRBJ1-2; v_call: TRBV18; cdr3_length: 13; cdr3_nt: TGTGCCAGCTCACCAGACAGAGCCTATGGCTACACCTTC; cdr3_aa: CASSPDRAYGYTF
clone_size: NA; d_call: NA; j_call: TRBJ2-3; v_call: TRBV6-5; cdr3_length: 15; cdr3_nt: TGTGCCAGCAGTCGGGGGACGGAGGTGAGAGATACGCAGTATTTT; cdr3_aa: CASSRGTEVRDTQYF
clone_size: NA; d_call: TRBD2; j_call: TRBJ2-3; v_call: TRBV11-2; cdr3_length: 15; cdr3_nt: TGTGCCAGCAGCTTAGGATCTGGGGGGGGAGATACGCAGTATTTT; cdr3_aa: CASSLGSGGGDTQYF
clone_size: NA; d_call: TRBD1; j_call: TRBJ1-4; v_call: TRBV9; cdr3_length: 14; cdr3_nt: TGTGCCAGCAGCCTCGACAGGGGGCGTGAAAAACTGTTTTTT; cdr3_aa: CASSLDRGREKLFF
clone_size: NA; d_call: TRBD1; j_call: TRBJ2-1; v_call: TRBV10-1; cdr3_length: 13; cdr3_nt: TGCGCCAGTTCCGGGACAGGGAACAATGAGCAGTTCTTC; cdr3_aa: CASSGTGNNEQFF
clone_size: once; d_call: TRBD2; j_call: TRBJ2-1; v_call: TRBV5-6; cdr3_length: 18; cdr3_nt: TGTGCCAGCAGCCCGCTGACTAGCGGGGGGGCTCTAGGCAATGAGCAGTTCTTC; cdr3_aa: CASSPLTSGGALGNEQFF
clone_size: NA; d_call: NA; j_call: TRBJ1-3; v_call: TRBV10-3; cdr3_length: 13; cdr3_nt: TGTGCCATCAGTGAGCTCTCTGGAAACACCATATATTTT; cdr3_aa: CAISELSGNTIYF
clone_size: NA; d_call: TRBD1; j_call: TRBJ1-1; v_call: TRBV18; cdr3_length: 18; cdr3_nt: TGTGCCAGCTCACCGGCTTTGGTCGTCTTAGGACAGGTTGGGGAAGCTTTCTTT; cdr3_aa: CASSPALVVLGQVGEAFF
clone_size: NA; d_call: TRBD1; j_call: TRBJ2-3; v_call: TRBV11-1; cdr3_length: 14; cdr3_nt: TGTGCCAGCAGCTACCGACAGGGGACAGATACGCAGTATTTT; cdr3_aa: CASSYRQGTDTQYF
clone_size: NA; d_call: TRBD1; j_call: TRBJ2-7; v_call: TRBV28; cdr3_length: 15; cdr3_nt: TGTGCCAGCAGGCGCACGGGACAGGGAACCCACGAGCAGTACTTC; cdr3_aa: CASRRTGQGTHEQYF
clone_size: NA; d_call: NA; j_call: TRBJ2-5; v_call: TRBV2; cdr3_length: 13; cdr3_nt: TGTGCCAGCAGTGATCGTCAGCAAGAGACCCAGTACTTC; cdr3_aa: CASSDRQQETQYF
clone_size: NA; d_call: NA; j_call: TRBJ2-4; v_call: TRBV28; cdr3_length: 14; cdr3_nt: TGTGCCAGCAGTTCGTTAAACGGAGGGACGTGGAAGTACTTC; cdr3_aa: CASSSLNGGTWKYF
clone_size: NA; d_call: NA; j_call: TRBJ1-1; v_call: TRBV18; cdr3_length: 14; cdr3_nt: TGTGCCAGCTCACAGACAGGCTTTAACACTGAAGCTTTCTTT; cdr3_aa: CASSQTGFNTEAFF
clone_size: NA; d_call: NA; j_call: TRBJ1-2; v_call: TRBV10-3; cdr3_length: 13; cdr3_nt: TGTGCCATCAGTGACCCCAGGGTCTATGGCTACACCTTC; cdr3_aa: CAISDPRVYGYTF
clone_size: NA; d_call: TRBD1; j_call: TRBJ2-5; v_call: TRBV5-1; cdr3_length: 15; cdr3_nt: TGCGCCAGCAGCTTGAACAGGGGGCTTGGGGAGACCCAGTACTTC; cdr3_aa: CASSLNRGLGETQYF
clone_size: NA; d_call: TRBD1; j_call: TRBJ1-1; v_call: TRBV19; cdr3_length: 15; cdr3_nt: TGTGCCAGTAGTATTTGGGGACAGGGGAACACTGAAGCTTTCTTT; cdr3_aa: CASSIWGQGNTEAFF
clone_size: once; d_call: TRBD2; j_call: TRBJ2-3; v_call: TRBV5-4; cdr3_length: 17; cdr3_nt: TGTGCCAGCAGCTTACCTCTAGCGGGGGGGCGGGCAGATACGCAGTATTTT; cdr3_aa: CASSLPLAGGRADTQYF
clone_size: NA; d_call: TRBD2; j_call: TRBJ2-3; v_call: TRBV5-1; cdr3_length: 17; cdr3_nt: TGCGCCAGCAGCTTGGTGACTAGCGGAAATAAGGCAGATACGCAGTATTTT; cdr3_aa: CASSLVTSGNKADTQYF
clone_size: NA; d_call: NA; j_call: TRBJ1-5; v_call: TRBV19; cdr3_length: 13; cdr3_nt: TGTGCCAGTATAAGTACACCGTATCAGCCCCAGCATTTT; cdr3_aa: CASISTPYQPQHF
clone_size: NA; d_call: NA; j_call: TRBJ2-3; v_call: TRBV7-6; cdr3_length: 13; cdr3_nt: TGTGCCAGCAGCTTAGTTTATCCCCAGGTTGTCTATTTT; cdr3_aa: CASSLVYPQVVYF
clone_size: NA; d_call: NA; j_call: TRBJ2-7; v_call: TRBV29-1; cdr3_length: 14; cdr3_nt: TGCAGCGTTGAAGATCCCGCAGGGTACTACGAGCAGTACTTC; cdr3_aa: CSVEDPAGYYEQYF
clone_size: NA; d_call: TRBD1; j_call: TRBJ2-7; v_call: TRBV5-1; cdr3_length: 14; cdr3_nt: TGCGCCAGCAGCTTGGGAGGGACAGTAGACGAGCAGTACTTC; cdr3_aa: CASSLGGTVDEQYF
clone_size: NA; d_call: NA; j_call: TRBJ2-2; v_call: TRBV28; cdr3_length: 15; cdr3_nt: TGTGCCAGCAGTCCACACACAGACAGAACCGGGGAGCTGTTTTTT; cdr3_aa: CASSPHTDRTGELFF
clone_size: NA; d_call: TRBD1; j_call: TRBJ2-5; v_call: TRBV7-9; cdr3_length: 16; cdr3_nt: TGTGCCAGCAGCTTAGCCCCGGGACAGGGGTTGGAGACCCAGTACTTC; cdr3_aa: CASSLAPGQGLETQYF
clone_size: NA; d_call: NA; j_call: TRBJ2-3; v_call: TRBV28; cdr3_length: 15; cdr3_nt: TGTGCCAGCAGACCAACCGGTGCTAGCACAGATACGCAGTATTTT; cdr3_aa: CASRPTGASTDTQYF
clone_size: NA; d_call: TRBD1; j_call: TRBJ2-3; v_call: TRBV9; cdr3_length: 16; cdr3_nt: TGTGCCAGCAGCGGGGTGAGGGGGCGCGGCACAGATACGCAGTATTTT; cdr3_aa: CASSGVRGRGTDTQYF
clone_size: NA; d_call: TRBD1; j_call: TRBJ2-1; v_call: TRBV5-4; cdr3_length: 15; cdr3_nt: TGTGCCAGCAGCTTCTCGGCAGGGGGCTTGAATGAGCAGTTCTTC; cdr3_aa: CASSFSAGGLNEQFF
clone_size: NA; d_call: NA; j_call: TRBJ1-3; v_call: TRBV14; cdr3_length: 15; cdr3_nt: TGTGCCAGCAGCCAGCGTAGTTACTCTGGAAACACCATATATTTT; cdr3_aa: CASSQRSYSGNTIYF
clone_size: NA; d_call: NA; j_call: TRBJ2-7; v_call: TRBV6-5; cdr3_length: 15; cdr3_nt: TGTGCCAGCAGTGCCCCCGGGACTTACTCCTACGAGCAGTACTTC; cdr3_aa: CASSAPGTYSYEQYF
clone_size: NA; d_call: NA; j_call: TRBJ2-1; v_call: TRBV28; cdr3_length: 21; cdr3_nt: TGTGCCAGCAGCAAAGTCACAGGGTTAGGATCAAAAGGACAAATCTACAATGAGCAGTTCTTC; cdr3_aa: CASSKVTGLGSKGQIYNEQFF
clone_size: NA; d_call: NA; j_call: TRBJ1-6; v_call: TRBV12-5; cdr3_length: 16; cdr3_nt: TGTGCTAGTGGTTTGTTTACAGGGTCGAATAATTCACCCCTCCACTTT; cdr3_aa: CASGLFTGSNNSPLHF
clone_size: NA; d_call: TRBD1; j_call: TRBJ1-6; v_call: TRBV27; cdr3_length: 16; cdr3_nt: TGTGCCAGCAGTTATGCGACAGGGGTTGATAATTCACCCCTCCACTTT; cdr3_aa: CASSYATGVDNSPLHF